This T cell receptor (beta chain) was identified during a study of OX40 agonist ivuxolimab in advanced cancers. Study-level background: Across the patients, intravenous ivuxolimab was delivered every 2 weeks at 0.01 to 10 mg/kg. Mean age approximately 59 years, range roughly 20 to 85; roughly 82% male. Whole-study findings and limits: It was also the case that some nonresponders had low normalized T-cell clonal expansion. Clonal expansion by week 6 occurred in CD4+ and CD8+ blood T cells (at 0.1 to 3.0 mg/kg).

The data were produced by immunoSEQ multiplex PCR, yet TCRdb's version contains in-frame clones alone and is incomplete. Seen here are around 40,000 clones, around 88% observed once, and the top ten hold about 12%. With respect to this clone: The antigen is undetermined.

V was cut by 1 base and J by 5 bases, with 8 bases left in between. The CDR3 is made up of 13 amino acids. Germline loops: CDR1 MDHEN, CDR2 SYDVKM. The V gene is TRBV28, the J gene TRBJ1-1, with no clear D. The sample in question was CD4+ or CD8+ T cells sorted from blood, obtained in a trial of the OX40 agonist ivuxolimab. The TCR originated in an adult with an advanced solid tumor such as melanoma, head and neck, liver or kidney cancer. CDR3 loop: CASSLYVLTEAFF. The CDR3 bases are TGTGCCAGCAGTTTATATGTGTTAACTGAAGCTTTCTTT. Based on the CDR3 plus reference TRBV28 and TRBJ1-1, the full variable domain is DVKVTQSSRYLVKRTGEKVFLECVQDMDHENMFWYRQDPGLGLRLIYFSYDVKMKEKGDIPEGYSVSREKKERFSLILESASTNQTSMYLCASSLYVLTEAFFGQGTRLTVV.